The next 26 T cell receptor beta chains were all read from a single sample in a study of early stage breast cancer tumors (dated by TCRdb to 2016 to 2017). Receptor libraries were prepared by the immunoSEQ multiplex PCR assay. TCRdb took over this immuneACCESS table, retaining in-frame rearrangements with V and J assigned. Such tables are incomplete; in checked studies, under half of the missing clones stem from an unresolved V gene, and the remainder is unexplained. The sample table lists roughly 60,000 clones, about three quarters of them with a count of one. The top ten clonotypes cover about 3.7% of the sample. Sequences were obtained from blood. These receptors came from a person aged 25 to 45 with breast cancer.

This chain uses TRBV5-1 with TRBJ2-2, with TRBD1 as a possible D gene (6 bases). The CDR3 is 15 amino acids. Trimming took off 4 bases at V and 5 bases at J, with 15 bases between the two ends. Germline CDR1 SGHRS, CDR2 YFSETQ. The CDR3 protein is CASSQGQFLTGELFF. CDR3 coding DNA: TGCGCCAGCAGCCAAGGACAGTTTCTTACCGGGGAGCTGTTTTTT.

The chain uses TRBV9 and TRBJ2-1; 12 nucleotides match TRBD2. The CDR3 loop spans 17 amino acids. Germline CDR1 SGDLS, CDR2 YYNGEE. J lost 5 bases, V lost 2 bases, and 8 bases had no gene match. The DNA of the CDR3 is TGTGCCAGCAGCGTCACTGGACTAGCGGGACCCCACAATGAGCAGTTCTTC. It specifies CASSVTGLAGPHNEQFF.

CDR3 in amino acids: CASSYSSWGDTYEQYF. The CDR3 region has the DNA TGTGCCAGCAGTTACTCGTCGTGGGGGGATACCTACGAGCAGTACTTC. The chain combines TRBV6-5 with TRBJ2-7; D perhaps matches TRBD2 (6 bases). Between the trimmed V and J ends, which lost 0 bases and 2 bases, there was a span of 14 bases. CDR3 length: 16 residues. The germline gives CDR1 MNHEY, CDR2 SVGAGI.

This rearrangement joins TRBV7-3 to TRBJ2-5; 8 nucleotides align to TRBD1. The J segment lost 4 bases and the V segment lost 5 bases, leaving 9 bases of the junction unmatched. This CDR3 has 15 residues. Germline CDR1 is SGHTA and CDR2 is FQGTGA. The CDR3 nucleotides are TGTGCCAGCAGCGCCACAGGGGGTAGGGGAGAGACCCAGTACTTC. Translation gives CASSATGGRGETQYF.

This clone has a handful of counts. The rearrangement uses TRBV5-4 and TRBJ2-2; TRBD1 agrees at 7 bases. The CDR3 spans 17 residues. The germline CDR1 and CDR2 sequences are SGHNT and YYREEE (reference sequence). V shed 5 bases and J 1 base; nucleotides not matched to a gene: 11. The DNA of the CDR3 is TGTGCCAGCAGTCTGACAGGGTTTACCCAGAACACCGGGGAGCTGTTTTTT. It is translated as CASSLTGFTQNTGELFF.

In its sample, this clone was seen once. This chain joins TRBV12-5 and TRBJ2-1, with TRBD1 identical over 11 bases. V lost 1 base to trimming and J lost 8 bases; unmatched junction nucleotides: 13. The germline CDR1 and CDR2 sequences are LGHNT and FRNRAP. The CDR3 totals 18 residues. CDR3 residues: CASGLAIRTGGFNDEQFF. In DNA, the CDR3 is TGTGCTAGTGGTTTGGCCATCCGGACAGGGGGCTTTAACGATGAGCAGTTCTTC.

The rearrangement uses TRBV29-1 and TRBJ1-2; no reliable D call. This CDR3 region has 12 residues. CDR1 and CDR2 (germline): SQVTM, ANQGSEA. Trimming stripped 0 bases from V and 1 base from J, with 3 bases between. The CDR3 nucleotides read TGCAGCGTTGAAGACAGTAACTATGGCTACACCTTC. It translates to CSVEDSNYGYTF.

The V and J genes are TRBV5-8 and TRBJ1-1; D ambiguous. CDR1 and CDR2 from the germline V gene are SGHTS and YDEGEE. V was pared by 1 base and J by 0 bases, with 10 bases between. The CDR3 runs to 15 residues. CDR3 loop: CASSLYGLMNTEAFF. In DNA form, the CDR3 reads TGTGCCAGCAGCTTGTATGGGCTGATGAACACTGAAGCTTTCTTT.

The rearrangement uses TRBV2 and TRBJ2-1; 10 nucleotides line up with TRBD2. CDR1 is SNHLY, CDR2 FYNNEI, per germline. CDR3 size: 13 residues. V shed 10 bases, J shed 9 bases, and the junction held 9 bases outside the gene matches. CDR3 in DNA: TGTGCCACCCCTCCTAGCGGGAGCGGTGAGCAGTTCTTC. It specifies CATPPSGSGEQFF.

V usage is TRBV10-2 and J usage is TRBJ2-2, with a weak D call TRBD1 (6 bases). Between the trimmed V and J ends, which lost 8 bases and 4 bases, there was a span of 14 bases. The V gene's germline CDR1 is WSHSY and CDR2 SAAADI. The CDR3 runs to 14 residues. CDR3 bases: TGCGCCAGCTGGGACACGGCGGGCACCGGGGAGCTGTTTTTT. Its protein product is CASWDTAGTGELFF.

CDR3 loop: CASSSHSGRLYNEQFF. Written as DNA, the CDR3 is TGTGCCAGTAGTTCCCATAGCGGGCGGCTCTACAATGAGCAGTTCTTC. The gene calls are TRBV19 and TRBJ2-1, with 7 nucleotides matching TRBD2. This CDR3 has 16 amino acids. The V gene end was trimmed by 5 bases and the J gene end by 3 bases; junction bases not matched to a gene: 10. Germline CDR1 LNHDA, CDR2 SQIVND (reference sequence).

Comment on this clone: Because the CDR3's place on the DNA is in doubt, the DNA is left out and the CDR3 is given as listed by TCRdb. The V and J genes are TRBV4-3 and TRBJ2-1; TRBD2, the D gene given by the table, was not confirmed from the DNA. Counting both end residues, the CDR3 totals 16 amino acids. In germline, CDR1 is LGHNA, CDR2 YSLEER. The CDR3 protein is CASSQVFGAGGDEQFF.

This clone was observed a single time. The chain is built from TRBV10-3 and TRBJ1-1; perhaps TRBD1 as D (5 bases). The germline V and J ends were trimmed by 6 bases and 8 bases, with 13 bases remaining between them. Germline assignment: CDR1 ENHRY and CDR2 SYGVKD. The CDR3 sequence is 12 residues long. The CDR3 loop reads CAISGTHQEAFF. In DNA, the CDR3 is TGTGCCATCAGCGGGACTCACCAGGAAGCTTTCTTT.

The genes are TRBV7-9 and TRBJ2-1; no definite D call. This CDR3 is built from 17 residues. V was pared by 5 bases and J by 4 bases, with 21 bases between. Germline assignment: CDR1 SEHNR and CDR2 FQNEAQ (reference sequence). CDR3: CASSPRLRSTAYNEQFF. The CDR3 DNA follows: TGTGCCAGCAGCCCCCGACTCCGTTCTACAGCTTACAATGAGCAGTTCTTC.

This clone was seen only once. The chain joins TRBV5-1 to TRBJ2-7; D possibly corresponds to TRBD1 (6 bases). CDR3 length equals 16 residues. Trimming stripped 0 bases from V and 3 bases from J, with 16 bases between. CDR1 and CDR2 (germline): SGHRS, YFSETQ. The CDR3 nucleotides are TGCGCCAGCAGCTTGGGAAACCGACAGGCACTCTACGAGCAGTACTTC. This gives the protein CASSLGNRQALYEQYF.

The chain couples TRBV30 to TRBJ1-1; D remains unclear. This CDR3 region has 12 residues. V lost 2 bases and J lost 10, with 14 bases in between. CDR1 and CDR2 from the germline V gene are GTSNPN and SVGIG (reference sequence). CDR3 loop: CAWSMGYSGAFF. CDR3 sequence (DNA): TGTGCCTGGAGTATGGGGTACTCGGGAGCTTTCTTT. The whole variable domain, remainder taken from reference TRBV30 and TRBJ1-1, is SQTIHQWPATLVQPVGSPLSLECTVEGTSNPNLYWYRQAAGRGLQLLFYSVGIGQISSEVPQNLSASRPQDRQFILSSKKLLLSDSGFYLCAWSMGYSGAFFGQGTRLTVV.

V is TRBV7-8 and J is TRBJ2-7; D may be TRBD2 (5 bases). Germline V lookup: CDR1 SGHVS, CDR2 FQNEAQ. CDR3 length: 14 amino acids. Trimming cost V 5 bases and J 1 base, with 12 bases left between them. The CDR3 reads CASSLILASYEQYF. In DNA, the CDR3 is TGTGCCAGCAGCCTCATCCTAGCATCCTACGAGCAGTACTTC.

V gene TRBV7-2 combines with J gene TRBJ2-5; maybe TRBD2 (6 bases). This CDR3 contains 15 residues. CDR1 SGHTA and CDR2 FQGNSA come from the germline V gene. V was trimmed by 2 bases and J by 5 bases, leaving 15 bases between them. CDR3 nucleotides: TGTGCCAGCAGCTTAAAAACGGGAGAGGTGGAGACCCAGTACTTC. Residues: CASSLKTGEVETQYF.

This clone was observed once. The rearrangement uses TRBV4-2 and TRBJ2-1; D unclear. V lost 1 base, J lost 4 bases, and 17 bases lay in between. Germline V gene lookup returns CDR1 LGHNA and CDR2 YNFKEQ. This CDR3 is built from 17 residues. CDR3 loop: CASSQAFAAGNYNEQFF. CDR3 coding DNA: TGTGCCAGCAGCCAAGCGTTCGCTGCAGGTAATTACAATGAGCAGTTCTTC.

In DNA, the CDR3 is TGTGCCAGCAGCCTGGGACAGGGGGAGACCCAGTACTTC. Residues: CASSLGQGETQYF. The chain couples TRBV5-6 to TRBJ2-5; 10 bases align to TRBD1. Losses at the gene ends were 4 bases for V and 5 bases for J; bases not matched to a gene: 2. The V gene's germline CDR1 is SGHDT and CDR2 YYEEEE. This CDR3 is built from 13 residues.

This clone showed up just a few times. V is TRBV10-1 and J is TRBJ2-7; 7 nucleotides agree with TRBD1. CDR3 length: 13 residues. Germline assignment: CDR1 WNHNN and CDR2 SYGVQD (reference sequence). V was clipped by 5 bases and J by 12 bases; unmatched bases: 13. The CDR3 DNA follows: TGCGCCAGCAGTCCGCTGACACAGGGGTGGGGGTACTTC. It codes for CASSPLTQGWGYF.

The chain carries TRBV4-2 and TRBJ2-5; 7 nucleotides match TRBD2. Germline lookup yields CDR1 LGHNA and CDR2 YNFKEQ. Germline trimming cut 8 bases from V and 5 bases from J; bases unmatched to any gene: 14. This CDR3 has 15 amino acids. CDR3 sequence reads: CASGTGKAGAETQYF. CDR3 DNA: TGTGCCAGCGGGACTGGGAAGGCGGGAGCTGAGACCCAGTACTTC.

The rearrangement links TRBV30 to TRBJ2-3, with 8 bases fitting TRBD2. The CDR3 is 16 residues long. The germline CDR1 and CDR2 sequences are GTSNPN and SVGIG (reference sequence). Trimming at V came to 3 bases and at J to 2 bases, leaving 10 bases not matched to a gene. The CDR3 DNA follows: TGTGCCTGGAGCCAACTAGCGGACCTATCCACAGATACGCAGTATTTT. Encoded protein: CAWSQLADLSTDTQYF.

V is TRBV19 and J is TRBJ2-2; possibly TRBD2 for D (7 bases). The CDR3 length is 17 residues. Germline-derived CDR1 and CDR2 are LNHDA and SQIVND (reference sequence). The V end was cut by 5 bases, the J end by 3 bases, with 19 bases between. CDR3 protein: CASSPPEGGGHTGELFF. CDR3 DNA sequence: TGTGCCAGTAGTCCACCCGAAGGGGGGGGGCACACCGGGGAGCTGTTTTTT. Complete variable domain (other parts from reference TRBV19 and TRBJ2-2): DGGITQSPKYLFRKEGQNVTLSCEQNLNHDAMYWYRQDPGQGLRLIYYSQIVNDFQKGDIAEGYSVSREKKESFPLTVTSAQKNPTAFYLCASSPPEGGGHTGELFFGEGSRLTVL.

The chain uses TRBV27 and TRBJ2-7; 7 bases fit TRBD1. V lost 1 base, J lost 1 base, and 7 bases stayed unmatched. CDR3 length: 16 amino acids. In germline, CDR1 is MNHEY, CDR2 SMNVEV (reference sequence). CDR3 region: CASSLLSGQASYEQYF. DNA of the CDR3: TGTGCCAGCAGTTTATTAAGTGGACAGGCATCCTACGAGCAGTACTTC.

The chain is built from TRBV7-9 and TRBJ1-2; TRBD1 matches at 7 bases. The CDR3 has 13 residues. V dropped 3 bases and J dropped 8; count of bases not matched to a gene: 6. Germline CDR1 SEHNR, CDR2 FQNEAQ (reference sequence). CDR3 DNA sequence: TGTGCCAGCAGCTTCGGACAGGCGGGCGGCTACACCTTC. The encoded protein is CASSFGQAGGYTF.